This T cell receptor (beta chain) stems from a study of blood T cell repertoires in COVID-19. Study overall: The study drew acute and convalescent COVID-19 samples from the United States, Italy and Spain.

As processed by the authors: It was from reference gene primer amplification that nucleated cell counts were estimated. The assay was immunoSEQ multiplex PCR, and TCRdb's table has in-frame clones only and misses some. V and J calls plus clone size are reproduced from that table; the DNA served to infer D and trimming. The repertoire holds approximately 100,000 clones, with about 90% as singletons. V lost 0 bases and J 1 base, leaving 9 bases between the germline ends. The CDR3 sequence is 15 residues long. The germline gives CDR1 KGHSH, CDR2 LQKENI. Followed longitudinally, the Seattle patients had been enrolled during active infection.

The chain uses TRBV18 and TRBJ1-1; D is possibly TRBD1 (6 bases). This sequence originates from a human donor with COVID-19, enrolled during active disease. The donor label of this sample is uncertain. Source material: peripheral blood. The CDR3 nucleotides are TGTGCCAGCTCACCACCGATCAGGGGGAACACTGAAGCTTTCTTT. This gives the protein CASSPPIRGNTEAFF.